The entry below describes one T cell receptor (beta chain). Its specificity is not known. The data are from a study of T cells in tuberculosis. Study context: Sequenced TCRs come from CD1B-GMM tetramer-binding T cells. The study's findings and limits: GEM motif frequencies gave approximately 70% accuracy; the GMM repertoire gave about 87%. Active tuberculosis cases were adults; controls were adolescents.

Sequencing was performed with immunoSEQ multiplex PCR; in TCRdb, only in-frame clones are kept and a portion is missing. The sample includes 30,000 to 35,000 clones, roughly 95% of them seen just once. The junction had 5 bases not matched to a gene; V was cut back by 4 bases and J by 3 bases. The CDR3 loop spans 14 amino acids. CDR1 and CDR2 from the germline V gene are WNHNN and SYGVQD (reference sequence). Sequenced: PBMCs. This sequence originates from a donor under 30 with latent tuberculosis or without tuberculosis infection. The chain links TRBV10-1 to TRBJ1-1; TRBD1 agrees at 7 bases. DNA for the CDR3: TGCGCCAGCAGTGGCACAGGGGTGGACACTGAAGCTTTCTTT. The encoded protein is CASSGTGVDTEAFF.